This T cell receptor beta chain came from a study of regulatory T cells in long-lasting Graves disease. Overall study context: Persistent Graves' disease denoted over 5 years of antithyroid drugs plus positive TSH receptor antibodies. Overall study findings and caveats: With approximately 2,500 shared public clonotypes, persistent patients exceeded new patients, who shared about a thousand. A reduction in accuracy may have resulted from the small sample size.

Details on this clonotype: Its cognate antigen is unknown.

Time point of the sample: persistent/refractory GD, antithyroid drugs over 5 years with positive TRAb. With RNA extracted from PBMCs as input, the TCR library was made. iRepertoire HTBI primers and Arm-PCR of CDR3 regions built TCR beta libraries. In TCRdb, the multiplex PCR reads were re-called with MiXCR into one record per CDR3 protein. The sample records 700,000 or so distinct CDR3 sequences, about 30% being singletons. Sequenced here: peripheral blood mononuclear cells (PBMCs), sampled when the disease was refractory, from a patient treated with antithyroid drugs. This TCR derives from a female donor with Graves disease.

CDR3 sequence (DNA): TGTGCCAGCAGCACCGGGACAGAGTATAATGAAAAACTGTTTTTT. It codes for CASSTGTEYNEKLFF. This sequence joins TRBV28 and TRBJ1-4; TRBD1 matches at 7 bases. Germline CDR1 reads MDHEN; CDR2 reads SYDVKM. V gave up 6 bases and J gave up 4 bases; unmatched junction bases: 8. There are 15 residues in the CDR3.